This T cell receptor beta chain is drawn from a study of shared clonotypes between healthy human individuals. Study information: With ages of 18 to 49, the donors were a couple of women and a few men.

To note about this clone: Other DNA sequences of this sample code for an identical CDR3.

Assay runs were performed at deep level. This table comes from immunoSEQ multiplex PCR, and its TCRdb copy is limited to in-frame clones, with some not included. The table includes some 2,000,000 clones, around 95% detected once. Germline V lookup: CDR1 SGHRS, CDR2 YFSETQ. V shed 4 bases and J shed 2 bases, with 13 bases lying between them. The CDR3 has 14 residues. This sequence was found in a man aged 18 to 35 in good health. The V and J genes are TRBV5-1 and TRBJ2-7; TRBD2 might be the D (6 bases). Sequencing was performed on naive CD4+ T cells sorted from blood. Stated subset: CD45RA+ positively selected. CDR3 region: CASSLSGGTYEQYF. CDR3 nucleotide sequence: TGCGCCAGCAGCCTCAGTGGGGGGACCTACGAGCAGTACTTC.